This TCR beta chain was captured in a study of response to subunit inactivated influenza vaccine. Study results and limitations: Authors suggested that a seasonal influenza vaccination recruits few new T cells each time.

This clonotype was seen more than once but under ten times. Its antigen is not known. CDR1 and CDR2 (germline): SEHNR, FQNEAQ (reference sequence). V gave up 5 bases and J gave up 2 bases; unmatched junction bases: 7. The CDR3 loop spans 15 amino acids. TCRdb re-derived calls from the RT-PCR reads in MiXCR, one entry per CDR3 protein. This sample has hundreds of thousands of distinct CDR3 sequences, with 15% to 19% found just once. Sequencing used PBMCs from blood, obtained roughly 12 days after vaccination. This sequence joins TRBV7-9 and TRBJ2-7; 9 nucleotides match TRBD1. This TCR was sampled from a man aged 45-65 years who received an inactivated influenza vaccine. CDR3 bases: TGTGCCAGCAGCCCCGGGGACAGGGTGGCCTACGAGCAGTACTTC. Amino acids: CASSPGDRVAYEQYF.